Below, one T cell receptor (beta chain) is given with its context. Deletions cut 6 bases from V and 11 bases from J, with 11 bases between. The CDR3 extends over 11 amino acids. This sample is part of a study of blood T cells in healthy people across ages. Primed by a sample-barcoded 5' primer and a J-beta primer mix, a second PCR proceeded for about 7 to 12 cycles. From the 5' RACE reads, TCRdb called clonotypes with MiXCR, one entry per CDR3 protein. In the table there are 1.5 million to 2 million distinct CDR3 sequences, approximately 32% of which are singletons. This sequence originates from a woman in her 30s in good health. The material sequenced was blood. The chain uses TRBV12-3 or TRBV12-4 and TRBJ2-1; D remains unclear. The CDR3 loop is CASSPYGQQFF. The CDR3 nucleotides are TGTGCCAGCAGCCCGTACGGGCAGCAGTTCTTC.